The text below deals with one TCR beta chain. Its antigen is unknown. The record originates from a study of siplizumab effects on memory and regulatory T cells. Study-wide findings and caveats: Naive T cells, seemingly more diverse than memory cells, seemed major alloresponse contributors.

Sequenced by immunoSEQ multiplex PCR; TCRdb stores in-frame clones only, minus some. The sample yields 110,000 or so clones, about 92% seen once. This CDR3 spans 14 amino acids. Germline V CDR1 and CDR2: SGHNT, YYREEE (reference sequence). The V and J ends lost 3 bases and 2 bases respectively, with 12 bases between them. Sequencing was performed on CD4+ T cells sorted from blood. The chain couples TRBV5-4 to TRBJ2-7; TRBD1 is a possible D gene (6 bases). This sequence originates from a human donor in good health. The CDR3 DNA sequence: TGTGCCAGCAGCTCGTGGGACAATGCCTACGAGCAGTACTTC. Protein product: CASSSWDNAYEQYF. The whole variable domain, filled in from reference TRBV5-4 and TRBJ2-7, reads ETGVTQSPTHLIKTRGQQVTLRCSSQSGHNTVSWYQQALGQGPQFIFQYYREEENGRGNFPPRFSGLQFPNYSSELNVNALELDDSALYLCASSSWDNAYEQYFGPGTRLTVT.